This T cell receptor beta chain was obtained from a study of Graves' ophthalmopathy and Graves' hyperthyroidism (dated by TCRdb to 2017 to 2018). Regarding the research as a whole: Stable hyperthyroidism was defined as no progression to ophthalmopathy within 18 months of follow-up. The study used signatures of the TCR beta repertoire to tell Graves' ophthalmopathy apart from Graves' hyperthyroidism and to predict which patients would progress to ophthalmopathy. In total, approximately 140 blood samples were TCR-sequenced: 43 ophthalmopathy, around 75 hyperthyroidism and roughly 17 hyperthyroidism-to-ophthalmopathy patients. To explore V-J signatures that distinguish ophthalmopathy from hyperthyroidism, a discovery set of 100 patients was enrolled, made up of under 50 with ophthalmopathy and fewer than 60 with stable hyperthyroidism. For independent validation, a separate cohort was made up of roughly 19 hyperthyroidism patients plus 17 patients who later progressed from hyperthyroidism to ophthalmopathy. In more than five hyperthyroidism patients, the T-cell repertoires found in thyroid tissue were compared with those found in blood. Following sampling, methimazole starting at 30 mg daily was administered to hyperthyroidism patients, and high-dose intravenous methylprednisolone was administered to ophthalmopathy patients.

Patients with hyperthyroidism were aged 18 to 65 years, had been newly diagnosed, and had a disease duration of less than 2 months. Patients were excluded if they had other autoimmune diseases, uncontrolled infections, pregnancy or lactation. Clinical symptoms, serum thyroxine, TRAb, thyroid ultrasound and orbital computed tomography formed the basis of the diagnosis. Total RNA was extracted using Trizol reagent, and RNA quality was checked on an Agilent 2100 Bioanalyzer. CDR1 and CDR2 were assigned from the germline V gene as SGHTA and FQGNSA. From the cysteine up to the phenylalanine, the CDR3 has a length of 16 residues. Only CDR3 DNA is held: 48 bases, read in frame from base 1. Trimming costs V 5 bases and J 5 bases, and their ends lie 21 bases apart. Turning to this clonotype: The specificity of this receptor is unknown. Base-call qualities are not available, and no considerably larger clone is one nucleotide away.

TCR beta CDR3 regions were amplified from RNA transcripts for repertoire sequencing. A first-round RT-PCR used HTBI primers with the Qiagen OneStep RT-PCR kit, followed by a second-round multiplex PCR, size selection and purification. Libraries were sequenced paired-end with 100 bp reads on an Illumina HiSeq2000. For the original study's pipeline: SOAPnuke was used for read processing, and reads with adapters, uncalled bases, a mean Phred below 15, or no exact constant-primer or identifier match were discarded. COPE v1.2.5 was used to merge high-quality paired reads. Each unique nucleotide sequence was treated as a clonotype, and MiTCR v1.1 was used to align the clonotypes to the IMGT TRB V, D and J references. Only V-J combinations with frequency above 0.0001 were analysed, covering 99.2% of repertoires. For each V-J combination, a TCR clonal expansion and chaos score was defined as the ratio of F50 clonal expansion to chaos observed in the TCRdist matrix. Welch's t-statistics and random forest were used to reduce the features to 10 to 15 V-J combinations, which were then used as input to a naive Bayes classifier. The similarity between thyroid and blood repertoires was quantified using the Morisita-Horn index. TCRdb reanalyzed the raw reads on its own, using fastp at Q25 for trimming and MiXCR for clone calling, and kept in-frame beta chains. Every entry covers one CDR3 protein and lists the most common genes and DNA from its rows. TCRdb's processing, not the authors', yielded these V and J calls. Across this sample there are more than 1,000,000 distinct CDR3 sequences, with about 35% seen only once. 8.5% to 14% of the sample comes from the top ten.

Paper-wide results and their limitations: In validation, the model predicted ophthalmopathy progression with about 70% sensitivity and approximately 75% specificity; 12 predicted patients were CT-confirmed with GO in a median of roughly 6.8 months. Sample size was not statistically predetermined, and group allocation was not concealed from the investigators. Ophthalmopathy was separated from stable hyperthyroidism by the 13-signature model with around 88% sensitivity and less than 82% specificity in cross-validation and with 80%/75% in the test set. Among expanded thyroid clonotypes with frequency above 0.001, most also showed up in blood, which suggests that blood repertoires may reflect the thyroid immune response.

The sequence links TRBV7-2 to TRBJ2-5, with the D segment identity uncertain. The clonotype was recovered from an adult man with Graves' hyperthyroidism. The sample taken for sequencing was peripheral blood or thyroid tissue (not recorded which). The bases are TGTGCCAGCAGCGCGCTTTCAACGGGCGCCGGGGAGACCCAGTACTTC. This yields the protein CASSALSTGAGETQYF.